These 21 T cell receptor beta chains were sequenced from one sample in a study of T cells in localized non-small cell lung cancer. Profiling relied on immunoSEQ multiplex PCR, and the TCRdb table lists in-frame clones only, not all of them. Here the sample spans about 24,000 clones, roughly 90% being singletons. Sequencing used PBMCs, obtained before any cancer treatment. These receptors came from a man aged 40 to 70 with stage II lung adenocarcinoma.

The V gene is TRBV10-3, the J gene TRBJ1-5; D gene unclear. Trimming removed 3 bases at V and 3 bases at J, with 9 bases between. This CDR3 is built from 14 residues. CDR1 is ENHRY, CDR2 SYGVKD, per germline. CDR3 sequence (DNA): TGTGCCATCAGTGATGGACTGATCAATCAGCCCCAGCATTTT. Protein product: CAISDGLINQPQHF.

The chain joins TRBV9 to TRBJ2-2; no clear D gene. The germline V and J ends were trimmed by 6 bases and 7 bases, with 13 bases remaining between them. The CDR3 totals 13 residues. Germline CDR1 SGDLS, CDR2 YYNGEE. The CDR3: CASTARLLGELFF. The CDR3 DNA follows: TGTGCCAGCACCGCACGGCTCCTCGGGGAGCTGTTTTTT.

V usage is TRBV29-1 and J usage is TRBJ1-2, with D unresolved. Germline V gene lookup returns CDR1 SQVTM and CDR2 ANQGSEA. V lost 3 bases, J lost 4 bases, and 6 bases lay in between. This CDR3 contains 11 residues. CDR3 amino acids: CSVDDIYGYTF. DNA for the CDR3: TGCAGCGTTGACGACATCTATGGCTACACCTTC. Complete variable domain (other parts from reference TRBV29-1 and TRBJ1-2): SAVISQKPSRDICQRGTSLTIQCQVDSQVTMMFWYRQQPGQSLTLIATANQGSEATYESGFVIDKFPISRPNLTFSTLTVSNMSPEDSSIYLCSVDDIYGYTFGSGTRLTVV.

The CDR3 protein is CASSSMRGQPSSYEQYF. The DNA for the CDR3 is TGTGCCAGCAGCAGCATGAGGGGACAGCCGAGCTCCTACGAGCAGTACTTC. The chain couples TRBV7-9 to TRBJ2-7, with 7 bases matching TRBD1. The CDR3 has 17 amino acids. The V gene's germline CDR1 is SEHNR and CDR2 FQNEAQ (reference sequence). J lost 0 bases, V lost 5 bases, and 13 bases had no gene match.

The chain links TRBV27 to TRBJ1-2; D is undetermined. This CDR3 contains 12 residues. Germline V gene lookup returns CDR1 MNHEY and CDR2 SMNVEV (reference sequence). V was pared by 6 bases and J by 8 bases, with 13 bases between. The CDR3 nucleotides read TGTGCCAGCAGCCCCGGACTGGGCGGCTACACCTTC. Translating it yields CASSPGLGGYTF.

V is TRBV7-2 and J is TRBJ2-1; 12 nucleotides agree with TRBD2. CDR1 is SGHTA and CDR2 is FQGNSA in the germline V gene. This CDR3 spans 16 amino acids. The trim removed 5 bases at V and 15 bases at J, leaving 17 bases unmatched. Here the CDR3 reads CASSPTRTSGILRWFF. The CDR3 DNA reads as TGTGCCAGCAGCCCGACCCGGACTAGCGGGATCCTCCGTTGGTTCTTC.

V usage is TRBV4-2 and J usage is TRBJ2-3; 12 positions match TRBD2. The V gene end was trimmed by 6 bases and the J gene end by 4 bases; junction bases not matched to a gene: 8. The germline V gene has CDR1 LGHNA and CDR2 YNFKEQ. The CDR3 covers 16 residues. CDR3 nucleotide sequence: TGTGCCAGCAGTTCTAGACTAGCGGGGGACGCAGATACGCAGTATTTT. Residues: CASSSRLAGDADTQYF.

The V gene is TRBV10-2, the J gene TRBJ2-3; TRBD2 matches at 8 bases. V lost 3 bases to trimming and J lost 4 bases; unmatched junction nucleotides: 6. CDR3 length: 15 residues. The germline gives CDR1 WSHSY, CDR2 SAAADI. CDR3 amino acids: CASSDSLAGSDTQYF. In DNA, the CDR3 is TGCGCCAGCAGTGATTCGCTAGCGGGCTCAGATACGCAGTATTTT.

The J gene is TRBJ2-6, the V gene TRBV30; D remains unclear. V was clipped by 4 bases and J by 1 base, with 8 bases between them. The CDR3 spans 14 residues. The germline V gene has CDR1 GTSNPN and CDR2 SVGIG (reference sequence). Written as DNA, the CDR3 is TGTGCCTGGATGTTGGGGTCTGGGGCCAACGTCCTGACTTTC. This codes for CAWMLGSGANVLTF. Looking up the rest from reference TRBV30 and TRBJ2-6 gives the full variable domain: SQTIHQWPATLVQPVGSPLSLECTVEGTSNPNLYWYRQAAGRGLQLLFYSVGIGQISSEVPQNLSASRPQDRQFILSSKKLLLSDSGFYLCAWMLGSGANVLTFGAGSRLTVL.

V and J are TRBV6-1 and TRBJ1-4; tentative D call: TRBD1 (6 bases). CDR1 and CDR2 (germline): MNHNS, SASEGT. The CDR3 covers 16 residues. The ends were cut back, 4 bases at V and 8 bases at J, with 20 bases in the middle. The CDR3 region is CASSGSWAGEGEKLFF. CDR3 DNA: TGTGCCAGCAGTGGATCGTGGGCAGGGGAAGGCGAAAAACTGTTTTTT.

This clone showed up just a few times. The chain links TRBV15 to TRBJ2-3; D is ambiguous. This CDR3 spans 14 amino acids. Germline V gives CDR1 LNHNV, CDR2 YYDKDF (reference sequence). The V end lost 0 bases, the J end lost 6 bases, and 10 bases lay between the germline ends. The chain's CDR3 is CATSRDNAPDTQYF. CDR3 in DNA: TGTGCCACCAGCAGAGATAACGCACCGGATACGCAGTATTTT.

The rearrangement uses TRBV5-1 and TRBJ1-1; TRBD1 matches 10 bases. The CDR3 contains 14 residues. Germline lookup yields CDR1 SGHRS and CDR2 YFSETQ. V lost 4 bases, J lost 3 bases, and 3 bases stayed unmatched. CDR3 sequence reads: CASSDGTGDTEAFF. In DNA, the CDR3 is TGCGCCAGCAGCGACGGGACAGGGGACACTGAAGCTTTCTTT.

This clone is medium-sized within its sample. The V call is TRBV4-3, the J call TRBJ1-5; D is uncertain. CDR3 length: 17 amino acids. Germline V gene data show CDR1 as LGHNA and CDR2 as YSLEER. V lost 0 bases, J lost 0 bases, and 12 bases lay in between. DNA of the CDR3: TGCGCCAGCAGCCAAGATCGGATTTCAAATAGCAATCAGCCCCAGCATTTT. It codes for CASSQDRISNSNQPQHF.

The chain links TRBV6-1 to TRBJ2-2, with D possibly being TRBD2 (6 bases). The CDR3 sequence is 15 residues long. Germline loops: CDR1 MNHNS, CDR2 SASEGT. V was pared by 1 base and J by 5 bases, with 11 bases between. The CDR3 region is CASSEDPGATGELFF. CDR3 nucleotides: TGTGCCAGCAGTGAAGATCCGGGAGCGACCGGGGAGCTGTTTTTT.

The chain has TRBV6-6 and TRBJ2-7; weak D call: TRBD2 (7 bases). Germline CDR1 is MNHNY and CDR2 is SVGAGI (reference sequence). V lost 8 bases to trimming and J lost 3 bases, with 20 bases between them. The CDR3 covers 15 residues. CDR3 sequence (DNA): TGTGCCAGCTCGGGGGGCGACCTTTACTACTACGAGCAGTACTTC. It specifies CASSGGDLYYYEQYF.

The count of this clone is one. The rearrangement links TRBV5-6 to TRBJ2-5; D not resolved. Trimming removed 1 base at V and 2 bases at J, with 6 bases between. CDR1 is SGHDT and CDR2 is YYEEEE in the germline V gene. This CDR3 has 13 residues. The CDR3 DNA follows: TGTGCCAGCAGCTTGAGACAACAAGAGACCCAGTACTTC. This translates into CASSLRQQETQYF.

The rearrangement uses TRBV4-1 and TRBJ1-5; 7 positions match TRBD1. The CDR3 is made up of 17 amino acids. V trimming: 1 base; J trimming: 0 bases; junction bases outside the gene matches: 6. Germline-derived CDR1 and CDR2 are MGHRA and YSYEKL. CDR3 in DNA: TGCGCCAGCAGCCAAGGGGACAGAACTAATAGCAATCAGCCCCAGCATTTT. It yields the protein CASSQGDRTNSNQPQHF.

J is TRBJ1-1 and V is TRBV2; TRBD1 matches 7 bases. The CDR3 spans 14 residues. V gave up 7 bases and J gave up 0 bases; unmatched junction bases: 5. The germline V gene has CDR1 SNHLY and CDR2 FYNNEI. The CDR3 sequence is CASTGQVMNTEAFF. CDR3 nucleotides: TGTGCCAGCACCGGACAGGTGATGAACACTGAAGCTTTCTTT.

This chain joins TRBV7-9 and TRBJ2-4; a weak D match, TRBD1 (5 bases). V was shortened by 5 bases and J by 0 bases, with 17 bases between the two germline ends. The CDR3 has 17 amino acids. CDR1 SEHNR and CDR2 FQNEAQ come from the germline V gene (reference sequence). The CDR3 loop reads CASSNSFSRGAKNIQYF. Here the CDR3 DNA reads TGTGCCAGCAGCAATTCATTTTCTAGGGGAGCCAAAAACATTCAGTACTTC. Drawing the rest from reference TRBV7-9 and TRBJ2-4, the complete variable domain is DTGVSQNPRHKITKRGQNVTFRCDPISEHNRLYWYRQTLGQGPEFLTYFQNEAQLEKSRLLSDRFSAERPKGSFSTLEIQRTEQGDSAMYLCASSNSFSRGAKNIQYFGAGTRLSVL.

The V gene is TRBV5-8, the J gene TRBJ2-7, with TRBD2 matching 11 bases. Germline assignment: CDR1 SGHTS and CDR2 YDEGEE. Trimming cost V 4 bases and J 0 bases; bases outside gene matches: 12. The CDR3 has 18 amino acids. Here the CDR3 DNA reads TGTGCCAGCAGCAAAACACCGGGACTAGCGGATAGCTCCTACGAGCAGTACTTC. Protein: CASSKTPGLADSSYEQYF.

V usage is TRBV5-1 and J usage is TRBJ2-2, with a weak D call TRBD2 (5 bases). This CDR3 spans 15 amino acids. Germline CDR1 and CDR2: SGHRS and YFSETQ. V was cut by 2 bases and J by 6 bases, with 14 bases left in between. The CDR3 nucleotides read TGCGCCAGCAGCTTTCAAGAGGGTCGCGCCGGGGAGCTGTTTTTT. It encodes CASSFQEGRAGELFF.